This T cell receptor beta chain originates from a study of cytotoxic CD8 clonotypes in ibrutinib-treated CLL. Whole-study findings and limits: Clonality was higher at baseline than in age-matched healthy donors and tracked circulating CD8+ T-cell counts.

Note on this clone: The antigen remains unidentified.

The germline V gene encodes CDR1 MDHEN and CDR2 SYDVKM. The CDR3 covers 11 residues. Trimming removed 6 bases at V and 6 bases at J, with 8 bases between. Repertoires were generated with immunoSEQ multiplex PCR, while TCRdb's copy carries only in-frame clones and drops some. The sample contains 30,000 to 40,000 clones, 69% of which appear only once. The chain uses TRBV28 and TRBJ1-2; D unclear. This TCR was recovered from a human donor with chronic lymphocytic leukemia. The sample in question was PBMCs, obtained before ibrutinib treatment. The CDR3 DNA reads as TGTGCCAGCAGAAGGGAGGATGGCTACACCTTC. Translating gives CASRREDGYTF.